The 18 T cell receptor beta chains presented below share a single source sample, sequenced in a study of blood T cell repertoires in COVID-19. Profiled with immunoSEQ multiplex PCR; TCRdb holds only in-frame clones, not every one. The data contain about 290,000 clones, 80% to 90% of them singletons. The specimen was peripheral blood. Every receptor here comes from a woman in her 30s with active or convalescent COVID-19.

This chain connects TRBV5-1 to TRBJ2-2; D possibly corresponds to TRBD1 (6 bases). V was cut by 4 bases and J by 0 bases, with 13 bases left in between. Germline-derived CDR1 and CDR2 are SGHRS and YFSETQ. CDR3 length: 16 residues. CDR3 DNA sequence: TGCGCCAGCAGCCTATGGACAGTTTCGAACACCGGGGAGCTGTTTTTT. Residues: CASSLWTVSNTGELFF.

This clone was detected only a few times. The chain is built from TRBV4-2 and TRBJ2-1; maybe TRBD1 (5 bases). V was trimmed by 0 bases and J by 6 bases, leaving 12 bases between them. Looked up from germline, CDR1 is LGHNA and CDR2 is YNFKEQ. The CDR3 covers 15 residues. The CDR3 DNA reads as TGTGCCAGCAGCCAAGAGGTACAGGCCCGCAATGAGCAGTTCTTC. Translating it yields CASSQEVQARNEQFF.

This clone was observed once. This sequence joins TRBV5-1 and TRBJ2-1, with D tentatively TRBD1 (6 bases). V was cut by 5 bases and J by 7 bases, with 19 bases left in between. The CDR3 totals 15 residues. CDR1 SGHRS and CDR2 YFSETQ come from the germline V gene. CDR3 loop: CASRPGPGEGNEQFF. The CDR3 DNA follows: TGCGCCAGCAGACCTGGACCAGGGGAAGGAAATGAGCAGTTCTTC.

This sequence joins TRBV9 and TRBJ2-2, with TRBD2 matching 9 bases. Per the germline V gene, CDR1 is SGDLS and CDR2 is YYNGEE. The CDR3 runs to 15 residues. The junction had 6 bases not matched to a gene; V was cut back by 3 bases and J by 6 bases. CDR3 region: CASSGSGTSPGELFF. The CDR3 DNA is TGTGCCAGCAGCGGCTCCGGGACTAGCCCCGGGGAGCTGTTTTTT.

The gene calls are TRBV7-8 and TRBJ2-7; D perhaps matches TRBD2 (6 bases). This CDR3 has 15 residues. In germline, CDR1 is SGHVS, CDR2 FQNEAQ. V lost 1 base and J lost 0, with 10 bases in between. CDR3 in amino acids: CASSLGGGSSYEQYF. CDR3 sequence (DNA): TGTGCCAGCAGCTTAGGGGGAGGTAGCTCCTACGAGCAGTACTTC.

The rearrangement uses TRBV18 and TRBJ1-1; 7 bases align to TRBD1. Germline CDR1 is KGHSH and CDR2 is LQKENI. J was trimmed by 5 bases and V by 6 bases; bases with no gene match: 12. The CDR3 loop spans 15 amino acids. The CDR3 protein is CASSSQGGRWTEAFF. The CDR3 nucleotides read TGTGCCAGCTCGTCTCAAGGGGGCAGGTGGACTGAAGCTTTCTTT. The full variable domain, with the rest looked up from reference TRBV18 and TRBJ1-1, is NAGVMQNPRHLVRRRGQEARLRCSPMKGHSHVYWYRQLPEEGLKFMVYLQKENIIDESGMPKERFSAEFPKEGPSILRIQQVVRGDSAAYFCASSSQGGRWTEAFFGQGTRLTVV.

The chain has TRBV19 and TRBJ1-6; a possible D gene is TRBD1 (5 bases). The CDR3 sequence is 14 residues long. V lost 3 bases to trimming and J lost 9 bases, with 12 bases between them. CDR1 and CDR2 (germline): LNHDA, SQIVND (reference sequence). This CDR3 is CASSIGAGGSPLHF. The DNA for the CDR3 is TGTGCCAGTAGTATCGGTGCGGGGGGTTCACCCCTCCACTTT.

The sample holds one count of this clone. This chain connects TRBV3-1 (or the pseudogene TRBV3-2) to TRBJ2-7; a weak D match, TRBD1 (6 bases). In germline, CDR1 is LGHDT, CDR2 YNNKEL (reference sequence). Trimming took off 4 bases at V and 2 bases at J, with 21 bases between the two ends. The CDR3 runs 17 residues. CDR3: CASSRGGVTFKPYEQYF. The CDR3 nucleotides read TGTGCCAGCAGCCGAGGGGGTGTAACATTTAAGCCCTACGAGCAGTACTTC.

This chain uses TRBV25-1 with TRBJ1-1, with 10 bases that match TRBD1. The V and J ends lost 8 bases and 7 bases, in that order; junction bases with no gene match: 7. The CDR3 runs 13 residues. CDR1 is MGHDK, CDR2 SYGVNS, per germline. CDR3 region: CASPDRGTLEAFF. CDR3 nucleotide sequence: TGTGCCAGCCCGGACAGGGGGACACTTGAAGCTTTCTTT. Full variable domain (remainder filled in from reference TRBV25-1 and TRBJ1-1): EADIYQTPRYLVIGTGKKITLECSQTMGHDKMYWYQQDPGMELHLIHYSYGVNSTEKGDLSSESTVSRIRTEHFPLTLESARPSHTSQYLCASPDRGTLEAFFGQGTRLTVV.

The rearrangement links TRBV28 to TRBJ2-1; a weak D match, TRBD2 (6 bases). Trimming pared 3 bases from V and 9 bases from J, leaving 9 bases between. Germline assignment: CDR1 MDHEN and CDR2 SYDVKM. This CDR3 contains 12 residues. DNA for the CDR3: TGTGCCAGCAGTTTGGCGGGGATTGAGCAGTTCTTC. Protein: CASSLAGIEQFF.

This clone was observed a single time. The rearrangement links TRBV7-9 to TRBJ1-1, with a tentative D call TRBD1 (6 bases). Germline V CDR1 and CDR2: SEHNR, FQNEAQ (reference sequence). The CDR3 loop spans 15 amino acids. The ends were cut back, 3 bases at V and 1 base at J, with 12 bases in the middle. For the CDR3, the DNA is TGTGCCAGCAGCTTCCCCAGGGGTGGGAACACTGAAGCTTTCTTT. Translated: CASSFPRGGNTEAFF.

This chain connects TRBV18 to TRBJ2-7; D uncertain. CDR1 and CDR2 from the germline V gene are KGHSH and LQKENI. The CDR3 length is 14 residues. V gave up 2 bases and J gave up 4 bases, with 12 bases separating them. Written as DNA, the CDR3 is TGTGCCAGCTCACCAGGCCCAGGAAAGTACGAGCAGTACTTC. This encodes CASSPGPGKYEQYF.

The chain joins TRBV9 to TRBJ1-6; D not resolved. Trimming took off 0 bases at V and 6 bases at J, with 13 bases between the two ends. Looked up from germline, CDR1 is SGDLS and CDR2 is YYNGEE. The CDR3 has 16 residues. The DNA for the CDR3 is TGTGCCAGCAGCGTAGGTTCGGGGAAAACTAATTCACCCCTCCACTTT. It is translated as CASSVGSGKTNSPLHF.

This chain links TRBV19 with TRBJ1-1; weak D call: TRBD1 (5 bases). V was clipped by 7 bases and J by 5 bases, with 14 bases between them. The CDR3 sequence is 13 residues long. CDR1 is LNHDA and CDR2 is SQIVND in the germline V gene (reference sequence). This chain's CDR3 is CASKGRAGTEAFF. The DNA of the CDR3 is TGTGCCAGTAAGGGCAGGGCAGGAACTGAAGCTTTCTTT.

The CDR3 protein is CASSQEPPGQGYSNEQFF. For the CDR3, the DNA is TGCGCCAGCAGCCAAGAGCCCCCGGGACAGGGTTACAGCAATGAGCAGTTCTTC. This chain connects TRBV4-3 to TRBJ2-1, with 9 bases fitting TRBD1. The trim removed 0 bases at V and 6 bases at J, leaving 12 bases unmatched. The germline CDR1 and CDR2 sequences are LGHNA and YSLEER. This CDR3 contains 18 residues.

The chain carries TRBV5-1 and TRBJ2-3; 10 positions agree with TRBD2. Germline V gene data show CDR1 as SGHRS and CDR2 as YFSETQ. V dropped 0 bases and J dropped 4; count of bases not matched to a gene: 2. CDR3 length: 15 amino acids. This CDR3 is CASSLERGGPDTQYF. The DNA for the CDR3 is TGCGCCAGCAGCTTGGAGCGGGGGGGCCCAGATACGCAGTATTTT.

The V gene is TRBV6-5, the J gene TRBJ2-7, with TRBD1 matching over 7 bases. J gave up 3 bases and V 4 bases, and 6 bases lay outside the gene matches. The CDR3 runs to 14 residues. Germline CDR1 and CDR2: MNHEY and SVGAGI. CDR3 sequence (DNA): TGTGCCAGCAGTTCCGACAGGGCCCTCTACGAGCAGTACTTC. Translation gives CASSSDRALYEQYF.

This chain links TRBV4-2 with TRBJ1-1; tentatively, D is TRBD1 (6 bases). The CDR3 consists of 13 residues. The V end lost 4 bases, the J end lost 1 base, and 7 bases lay between the germline ends. Germline V gene data show CDR1 as LGHNA and CDR2 as YNFKEQ. The CDR3 protein is CASSRTANTEAFF. The DNA of the CDR3 is TGTGCCAGCAGCCGGACAGCGAACACTGAAGCTTTCTTT.